The T cell receptor beta chain under discussion was sequenced for a study of shared T cell receptors in the human thymus. CDR1 is WSHSY and CDR2 is SAAADI in the germline V gene. The CDR3 covers 15 residues. The V gene lost 2 bases and the J gene lost 0 bases, with 11 bases spanning the gap. Here immunoSEQ multiplex PCR was the method, and the copy in TCRdb shows in-frame clones only, minus some. The data contain some 700,000 clones, around 89% of them singletons. This clone was counted once. A further study also used this sample, focusing on human thymus T cells. As that study records: Corrective cardiac operations yielded the resected thymus tissue.

This sequence was found in a boy younger than two with a congenital heart defect. The chain combines TRBV10-2 with TRBJ2-7; perhaps TRBD1 as D (5 bases). Sequencing was carried out using thymocytes. The CDR3 nucleotides read TGCGCCAGCAGTGAGAAAGGGGATGCCTCCTACGAGCAGTACTTC. Encoded protein: CASSEKGDASYEQYF.